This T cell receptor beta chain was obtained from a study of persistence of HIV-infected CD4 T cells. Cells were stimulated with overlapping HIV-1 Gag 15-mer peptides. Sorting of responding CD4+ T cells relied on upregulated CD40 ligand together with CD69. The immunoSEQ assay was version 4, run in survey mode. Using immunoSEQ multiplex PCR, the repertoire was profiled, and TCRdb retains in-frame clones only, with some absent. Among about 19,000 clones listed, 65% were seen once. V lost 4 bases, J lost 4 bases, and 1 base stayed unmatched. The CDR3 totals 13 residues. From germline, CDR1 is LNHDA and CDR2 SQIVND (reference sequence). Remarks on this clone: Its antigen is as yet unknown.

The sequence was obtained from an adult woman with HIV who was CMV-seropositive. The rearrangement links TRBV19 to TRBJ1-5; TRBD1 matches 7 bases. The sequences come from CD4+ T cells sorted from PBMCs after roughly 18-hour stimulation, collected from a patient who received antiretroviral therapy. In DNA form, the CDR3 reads TGTGCCAGTAGTACGGACAGGAATCAGCCCCAGCATTTT. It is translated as CASSTDRNQPQHF.